What follows describes a single T cell receptor beta chain. The sample is drawn from a study of blood T cell repertoires in COVID-19. Across the study: The United States, Italy and Spain provided the acute and convalescent COVID-19 samples. Sample material is recorded as cDNA or gDNA derived from T cells, B-cell-depleted T cells, or PBMCs.

In the study's own analysis: Reference gene primers were amplified, and this amplification served to estimate nucleated cell counts. Here immunoSEQ multiplex PCR was the method, and the copy in TCRdb shows in-frame clones only, minus some. The DNA was the basis for D and trimming; V, J and clone size are from that table. The table has 200,000 to 250,000 clones, around 92% seen once; the top ten hold around 1.2%. CDR3 length: 14 amino acids. V dropped 2 bases and J dropped 3; count of bases not matched to a gene: 2. Germline V gene lookup returns CDR1 SGDLS and CDR2 YYNGEE. This TCR derives from a man in his thirties or forties with acute or convalescent COVID-19. The gene calls are TRBV9 and TRBJ2-3, with 8 bases aligning to TRBD2. The sample comprised peripheral blood. As DNA, the CDR3 is TGTGCCAGCAGCGTTAGCGGGAAGACAGATACGCAGTATTTT. It is translated as CASSVSGKTDTQYF.